This entry lists 31 T cell receptor beta chains sequenced from one sample in a study of T cell repertoires in cytomegalovirus infection. Their target antigens are unknown. Via MiXCR, TCRdb re-called the reads, giving one row per CDR3 protein. The sample includes 400,000 to 600,000 distinct CDR3 sequences, under 55% seen only once; the top ten take just under 45%. The sample was cultured PBMCs, taken from culture after CMV antigen stimulation. Receptors were obtained from a human donor in good health (CMV status not recorded). Some clones in this sample may be carry-over from other donors' samples.

This clonotype has only a few counts. The chain is built from TRBV7-2 and TRBJ2-5; a possible D gene is TRBD1 (6 bases). CDR3 length: 14 amino acids. Germline CDR1 is SGHTA and CDR2 is FQGNSA. V was shortened by 2 bases and J by 5 bases, with 12 bases between the two germline ends. CDR3 sequence: CASSLMSGEETQYF. CDR3 nucleotide sequence: TGTGCCAGCAGCTTAATGTCAGGGGAGGAGACCCAGTACTTC.

This rearrangement joins TRBV6-1 to TRBJ2-7; D is uncertain. The V gene lost 5 bases and the J gene lost 2 bases, with 16 bases spanning the gap. Germline V CDR1 and CDR2: MNHNS, SASEGT. The CDR3 consists of 15 residues. In DNA form, the CDR3 reads TGTGCCAGCAGTTACGGCCTAGAACCCCCCTACGAGCAGTACTTC. It specifies CASSYGLEPPYEQYF.

The J gene is TRBJ1-4, the V gene TRBV20-1, with no clear D. CDR3 length: 13 residues. Per germline, CDR1 DFQATT and CDR2 SNEGSKA (reference sequence). Trimming removed 3 bases from V and 7 bases from J, with 12 bases in between. CDR3 DNA: TGCAGTGCTAGTTCGACCTTGTCTGAAAAACTGTTTTTT. Translated, it gives CSASSTLSEKLFF.

The V gene is TRBV4-1, the J gene TRBJ2-1; tentative D call: TRBD2 (6 bases). This CDR3 contains 16 residues. Germline V gene data show CDR1 as MGHRA and CDR2 as YSYEKL. Trimming stripped 4 bases from V and 1 base from J, with 14 bases between. CDR3 DNA: TGCGCCAGCAGCCCCCTTGACCGGGGGTCCTACAATGAGCAGTTCTTC. Its protein product is CASSPLDRGSYNEQFF.

This clonotype has only a few counts. This chain uses TRBV7-2 with TRBJ2-2, with D unclear. CDR3 length equals 15 residues. Germline lookup yields CDR1 SGHTA and CDR2 FQGNSA. Trimming took 1 base from V and 3 from J, leaving 9 bases between them. The DNA for the CDR3 is TGTGCCAGCAGCTTAGTGGCCTTCTACACCGGGGAGCTGTTTTTT. This translates into CASSLVAFYTGELFF.

The V gene is TRBV24-1, the J gene TRBJ1-2; TRBD1 matches 7 bases. Trimming removed 4 bases from V and 8 bases from J; junction bases left unmatched: 6. The CDR3 covers 13 residues. Per germline, CDR1 KGHDR and CDR2 SFDVKD. The CDR3: CATSEPGTVGYTF. DNA of the CDR3: TGTGCCACCAGTGAGCCCGGGACAGTCGGCTACACCTTC.

This clonotype was observed many times. This rearrangement joins TRBV7-6 to TRBJ1-3; D is ambiguous. The CDR3 is 19 amino acids. The V and J ends lost 5 bases and 0 bases respectively, with 23 bases between them. CDR1 and CDR2 (germline): SGHVS, FNYEAQ. The CDR3 nucleotides read TGTGCCAGCAGCAAATCCGGGAAAATCAATCTCGGCTCTGGAAACACCATATATTTT. It is translated as CASSKSGKINLGSGNTIYF.

This sequence joins TRBV20-1 and TRBJ2-7; the D gene is possibly TRBD1 (5 bases). Germline V gene data show CDR1 as DFQATT and CDR2 as SNEGSKA (reference sequence). V was shortened by 6 bases and J by 2 bases, with 17 bases between the two germline ends. The CDR3 is 14 amino acids. CDR3 DNA sequence: TGCAGTGCCTCATCGGCAGGGTACACCTACGAGCAGTACTTC. It yields the protein CSASSAGYTYEQYF.

This chain connects TRBV6-1 to TRBJ2-7; TRBD1 matches 7 bases. CDR3 length: 14 amino acids. Germline V CDR1 and CDR2: MNHNS, SASEGT. V lost 7 bases and J lost 0; bases outside the gene matches: 6. The CDR3 DNA reads TGTGCCAGCAAAACAGGGGTCCTCTCCTACGAGCAGTACTTC. Translated, it gives CASKTGVLSYEQYF.

V gene TRBV6-6 combines with J gene TRBJ2-3; D gene uncertain. This CDR3 has 13 amino acids. Deletions cut 7 bases from V and 4 bases from J, with 12 bases between. Germline V gene sequence: CDR1 MNHNY, CDR2 SVGAGI (reference sequence). CDR3 nucleotide sequence: TGTGCCAGCATCGAAACGAGAGCAGATACGCAGTATTTT. It is translated as CASIETRADTQYF.

There are many counts of this clonotype. V is TRBV7-2 and J is TRBJ2-5; D unresolved. Germline V gene data show CDR1 as SGHTA and CDR2 as FQGNSA. V was trimmed by 4 bases and J by 5 bases, leaving 8 bases between them. CDR3 size: 12 residues. The chain's CDR3 is CASSSQMETQYF. The CDR3 bases are TGTGCCAGCAGCTCCCAGATGGAGACCCAGTACTTC.

The chain couples TRBV6-5 to TRBJ2-5, with TRBD1 identical over 7 bases. Trimming removed 5 bases from V and 2 bases from J; junction bases left unmatched: 8. There are 15 residues in the CDR3. The germline V gene encodes CDR1 MNHEY and CDR2 SVGAGI. The CDR3 bases are TGTGCCAGCAGTACCCGACAGGGCGCTCAAGAGACCCAGTACTTC. Translation gives CASSTRQGAQETQYF.

The genes are TRBV6-2 or TRBV6-3 and TRBJ2-1, with 15 bases aligning to TRBD2. V gave up 3 bases and J gave up 10 bases; unmatched junction bases: 10. From germline, CDR1 is MNHEY and CDR2 SVGEGT. There are 17 residues in the CDR3. The CDR3 region has the DNA TGTGCCAGCAGTTATCCCAGGACTAGCGGGAGGGCCGTCGAGCAGTTCTTC. Translated, it gives CASSYPRTSGRAVEQFF.

This clonotype has more than one count but fewer than ten. The chain joins TRBV10-3 to TRBJ1-1, with TRBD1 as a possible D gene (5 bases). Deletions cut 2 bases from V and 5 bases from J, with 15 bases between. Per the germline V gene, CDR1 is ENHRY and CDR2 is SYGVKD. The CDR3 runs to 15 residues. This CDR3 reads CAISEPLGGVTEAFF. In DNA, the CDR3 is TGTGCCATCAGTGAGCCGCTCGGAGGGGTTACTGAAGCTTTCTTT.

The V call is TRBV7-2, the J call TRBJ2-2; no definite D call. This CDR3 spans 17 amino acids. Per germline, CDR1 SGHTA and CDR2 FQGNSA. The ends were cut back, 6 bases at V and 3 bases at J, with 20 bases in the middle. CDR3 nucleotide sequence: TGTGCCAGCAGAAACTATAGGTCCAGCTGGGACACCGGGGAGCTGTTTTTT. Translating it yields CASRNYRSSWDTGELFF.

The chain combines TRBV5-6 with TRBJ2-1, with D unclear. The CDR3 has 13 amino acids. The germline V gene has CDR1 SGHDT and CDR2 YYEEEE. Trimming shortened V by 2 bases and J by 9 bases, and 12 bases separated the two germline ends. The DNA of the CDR3 is TGTGCCAGCAGCTTAGAAGGTCGTGGTGAGCAGTTCTTC. Its translation is CASSLEGRGEQFF.

There are a few counts of this clonotype. The chain joins TRBV27 to TRBJ2-1; 9 nucleotides line up with TRBD1. This CDR3 region has 16 residues. V was pared by 9 bases and J by 0 bases, with 9 bases of the junction left unmatched. Germline lookup yields CDR1 MNHEY and CDR2 SMNVEV (reference sequence). CDR3 DNA: TGTGCCAGTCAACCGACAGGGGGGCTCTCCTACAATGAGCAGTTCTTC. Amino acid sequence: CASQPTGGLSYNEQFF.

The chain couples TRBV5-4 to TRBJ1-1; D is unclear. This CDR3 is built from 14 residues. Germline CDR1 is SGHNT and CDR2 is YYREEE (reference sequence). Trimming removed 5 bases at V and 0 bases at J, with 11 bases between. For the CDR3, the DNA is TGTGCCAGCAGTGTGACGTTATTGAACACTGAAGCTTTCTTT. This gives the protein CASSVTLLNTEAFF.

The CDR3 is CASSQAAGLSTDTQYF. As DNA, the CDR3 is TGTGCCAGCAGCCAAGCCGCGGGGCTTAGCACAGATACGCAGTATTTT. The chain combines TRBV4-2 with TRBJ2-3; the D gene is possibly TRBD2 (6 bases). The V end was cut by 1 base, the J end by 0 bases, with 11 bases between. CDR3 length: 16 amino acids. Germline V gene data show CDR1 as LGHNA and CDR2 as YNFKEQ.

This clonotype appeared a few times. V gene TRBV19 combines with J gene TRBJ1-2; no firm D call. The CDR3 sequence is 13 residues long. Germline V gene sequence: CDR1 LNHDA, CDR2 SQIVND (reference sequence). Trimming removed 6 bases at V and 8 bases at J, with 16 bases between. Here the CDR3 reads CASSISRAGGYTF. Here the CDR3 DNA reads TGTGCCAGTAGCATTTCTCGGGCGGGCGGCTACACCTTC.

The J gene is TRBJ2-3, the V gene TRBV5-1; 8 bases align to TRBD1. The germline V gene encodes CDR1 SGHRS and CDR2 YFSETQ. This CDR3 contains 16 residues. V lost 3 bases and J lost 6; bases outside the gene matches: 12. CDR3 protein: CASSSGQGAVADTQYF. The CDR3 bases are TGCGCCAGCAGCTCCGGACAGGGTGCCGTCGCGGATACGCAGTATTTT.

The chain links TRBV18 to TRBJ1-4; D is unresolved. Germline V gene lookup returns CDR1 KGHSH and CDR2 LQKENI. This CDR3 comprises 15 residues. The ends were cut back, 2 bases at V and 2 bases at J, with 9 bases in the middle. CDR3 nucleotides: TGTGCCAGCTCACCAAGGGCTTCCACTAATGAAAAACTGTTTTTT. Translation: CASSPRASTNEKLFF.

The chain combines TRBV7-9 with TRBJ2-5, with 8 positions matching TRBD2. Germline CDR1 SEHNR, CDR2 FQNEAQ (reference sequence). The CDR3 consists of 14 residues. With 2 bases clipped from V and 3 bases from J, the junction kept 2 bases outside the gene matches. This CDR3 is CASSLFSGEETQYF. The CDR3 nucleotides read TGTGCCAGCAGCTTATTTAGCGGGGAAGAGACCCAGTACTTC.

The rearrangement links TRBV12-3 or TRBV12-4 to TRBJ2-3; tentatively, D is TRBD1 (6 bases). Trimming removed 6 bases at V and 4 bases at J, with 14 bases between. The CDR3 extends over 14 amino acids. The CDR3 DNA is TGTGCCAGCAGCTCACAGGGTGCGGCAGATACGCAGTATTTT. It yields the protein CASSSQGAADTQYF.

The genes are TRBV28 and TRBJ2-5, with 9 bases matching TRBD2. Losses at the gene ends were 2 bases for V and 2 bases for J; bases not matched to a gene: 9. Germline CDR1 MDHEN, CDR2 SYDVKM. The CDR3 consists of 17 residues. CDR3 DNA sequence: TGTGCCAGCAGTTTAAGTCTAGCGGGGATTAGGCAAGAGACCCAGTACTTC. This gives the protein CASSLSLAGIRQETQYF.

The rearrangement joins TRBV5-4 to TRBJ2-7, with D tentatively TRBD1 or TRBD2 (6 bases each). The CDR3 loop spans 17 amino acids. CDR1 SGHNT and CDR2 YYREEE come from the germline V gene (reference sequence). V lost 4 bases and J 5 bases, leaving 25 bases between the germline ends. For the CDR3, the DNA is TGTGCCAGCAGCCCGCGGGACACTCGTCGGGGGACCGACGAGCAGTACTTC. It yields the protein CASSPRDTRRGTDEQYF.

This chain uses TRBV6-5 with TRBJ2-3; D may be TRBD1 (5 bases). This CDR3 spans 15 amino acids. Trimming cost V 6 bases and J 4 bases, with 17 bases left between them. Germline V lookup: CDR1 MNHEY, CDR2 SVGAGI. The CDR3 nucleotides are TGTGCCAGCAGCCCCTGGGGCGGACGGGCAGATACGCAGTATTTT. Translation: CASSPWGGRADTQYF.

This clonotype has ten or more counts. The chain recombines TRBV12-3 or TRBV12-4 with TRBJ2-1, with 9 bases identical to TRBD2. V shed 2 bases, J shed 6 bases, and the junction held 5 bases outside the gene matches. This CDR3 has 15 residues. Here the CDR3 DNA reads TGTGCCAGCAGTTTATTTCCAGCGGGAGGCAATGAGCAGTTCTTC. Amino acids: CASSLFPAGGNEQFF.

This chain connects TRBV29-1 to TRBJ2-3, with D unresolved. The CDR3 is made up of 12 amino acids. Looked up from germline, CDR1 is SQVTM and CDR2 is ANQGSEA. V was shortened by 6 bases and J by 6 bases, with 13 bases between the two germline ends. The CDR3 reads CSVPFSRDTQYF. Written as DNA, the CDR3 is TGCAGCGTACCCTTTTCTAGGGATACGCAGTATTTT.

This chain uses TRBV15 with TRBJ1-3; D remains ambiguous. The CDR3 runs 13 residues. The V gene lost 10 bases and the J gene lost 0 bases, with 10 bases spanning the gap. The germline V gene has CDR1 LNHNV and CDR2 YYDKDF (reference sequence). CDR3 sequence reads: CAIRPFSGNTIYF. Here the CDR3 DNA reads TGTGCCATACGACCCTTCTCTGGAAACACCATATATTTT.

The sample holds a few counts of this clonotype. The chain combines TRBV11-2 with TRBJ2-7; the D call may be TRBD1 or TRBD2 (6 bases each). This CDR3 is built from 16 residues. The germline V gene encodes CDR1 SGHAT and CDR2 FQNNGV. Trimming left V 0 bases short and J 3 bases short, with 15 bases between. The CDR3: CASSLDPGGRYYEQYF. CDR3 bases: TGTGCCAGCAGCTTAGATCCCGGGGGCAGATACTACGAGCAGTACTTC.